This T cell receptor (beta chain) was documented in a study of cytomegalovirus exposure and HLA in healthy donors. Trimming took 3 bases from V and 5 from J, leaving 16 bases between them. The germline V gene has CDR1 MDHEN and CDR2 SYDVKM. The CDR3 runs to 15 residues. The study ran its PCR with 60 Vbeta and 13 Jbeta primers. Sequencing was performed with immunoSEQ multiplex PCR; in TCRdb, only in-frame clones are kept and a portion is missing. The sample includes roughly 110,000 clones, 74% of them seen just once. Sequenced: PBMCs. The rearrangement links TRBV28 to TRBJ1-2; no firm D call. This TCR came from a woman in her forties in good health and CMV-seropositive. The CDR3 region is CASSFSTGVEYGYTF. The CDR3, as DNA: TGTGCCAGCAGTTTTAGTACGGGTGTTGAGTATGGCTACACCTTC.